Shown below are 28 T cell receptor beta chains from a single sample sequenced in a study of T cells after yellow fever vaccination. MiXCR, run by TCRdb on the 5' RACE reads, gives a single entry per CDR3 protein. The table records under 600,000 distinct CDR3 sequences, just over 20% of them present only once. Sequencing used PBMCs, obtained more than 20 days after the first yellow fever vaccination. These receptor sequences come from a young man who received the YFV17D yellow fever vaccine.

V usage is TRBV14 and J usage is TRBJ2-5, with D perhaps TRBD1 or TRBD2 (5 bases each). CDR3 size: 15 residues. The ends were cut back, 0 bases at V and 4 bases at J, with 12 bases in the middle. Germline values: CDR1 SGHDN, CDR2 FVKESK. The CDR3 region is CASSQDEGTGETQYF. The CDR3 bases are TGTGCCAGCAGCCAAGACGAGGGAACAGGAGAGACCCAGTACTTC.

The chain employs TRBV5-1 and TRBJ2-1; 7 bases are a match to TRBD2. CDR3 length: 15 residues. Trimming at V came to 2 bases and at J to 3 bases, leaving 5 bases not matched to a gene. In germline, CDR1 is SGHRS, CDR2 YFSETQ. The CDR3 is CASSFVGGVYNEQFF. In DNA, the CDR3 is TGCGCCAGCAGCTTTGTGGGGGGGGTCTACAATGAGCAGTTCTTC. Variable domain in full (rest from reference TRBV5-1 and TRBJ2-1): KAGVTQTPRYLIKTRGQQVTLSCSPISGHRSVSWYQQTPGQGLQFLFEYFSETQRNKGNFPGRFSGRQFSNSRSEMNVSTLELGDSALYLCASSFVGGVYNEQFFGPGTRLTVL.

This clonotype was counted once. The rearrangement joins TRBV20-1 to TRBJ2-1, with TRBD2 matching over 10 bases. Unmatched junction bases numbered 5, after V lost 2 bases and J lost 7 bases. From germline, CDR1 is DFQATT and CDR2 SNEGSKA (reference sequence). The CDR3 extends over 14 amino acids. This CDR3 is CSARKGSGGNEQFF. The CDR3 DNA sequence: TGCAGTGCTAGAAAGGGTAGCGGGGGGAATGAGCAGTTCTTC.

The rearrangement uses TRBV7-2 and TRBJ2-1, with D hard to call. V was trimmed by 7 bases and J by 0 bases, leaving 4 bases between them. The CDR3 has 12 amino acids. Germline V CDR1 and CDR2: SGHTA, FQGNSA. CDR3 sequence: CASMNSYNEQFF. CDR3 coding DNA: TGTGCCAGCATGAACTCCTACAATGAGCAGTTCTTC.

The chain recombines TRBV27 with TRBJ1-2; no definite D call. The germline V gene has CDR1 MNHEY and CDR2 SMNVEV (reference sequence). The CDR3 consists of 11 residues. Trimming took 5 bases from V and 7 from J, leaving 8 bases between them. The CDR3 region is CASSDGSGYTF. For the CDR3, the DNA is TGTGCCAGCAGTGATGGGTCTGGCTACACCTTC.

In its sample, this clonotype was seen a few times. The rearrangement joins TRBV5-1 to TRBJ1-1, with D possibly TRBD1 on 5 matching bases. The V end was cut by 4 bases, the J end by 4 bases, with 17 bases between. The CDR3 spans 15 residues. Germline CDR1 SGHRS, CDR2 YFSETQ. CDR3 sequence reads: CASSPSSGGTTEAFF. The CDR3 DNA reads TGCGCCAGCAGCCCCAGCTCCGGGGGGACCACTGAAGCTTTCTTT.

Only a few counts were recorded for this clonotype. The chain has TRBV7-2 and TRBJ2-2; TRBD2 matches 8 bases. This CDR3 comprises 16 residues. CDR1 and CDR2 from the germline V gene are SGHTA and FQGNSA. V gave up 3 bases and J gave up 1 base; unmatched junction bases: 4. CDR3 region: CASSFTGGRNTGELFF. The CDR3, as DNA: TGTGCCAGCAGCTTTACGGGGGGGCGGAACACCGGGGAGCTGTTTTTT.

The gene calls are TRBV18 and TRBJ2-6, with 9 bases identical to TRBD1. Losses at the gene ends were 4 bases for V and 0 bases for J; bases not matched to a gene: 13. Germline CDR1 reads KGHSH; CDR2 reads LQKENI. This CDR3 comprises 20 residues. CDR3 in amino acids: CASSQTGQGYISSGANVLTF. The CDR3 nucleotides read TGTGCCAGCTCACAAACGGGACAGGGCTACATCAGCTCTGGGGCCAACGTCCTGACTTTC.

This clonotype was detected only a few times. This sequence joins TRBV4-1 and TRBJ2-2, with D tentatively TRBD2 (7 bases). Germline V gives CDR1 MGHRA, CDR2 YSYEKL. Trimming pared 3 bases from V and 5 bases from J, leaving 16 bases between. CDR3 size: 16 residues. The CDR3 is CASSQPKGGGTGELFF. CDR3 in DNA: TGCGCCAGCAGCCAGCCCAAGGGAGGGGGTACCGGGGAGCTGTTTTTT.

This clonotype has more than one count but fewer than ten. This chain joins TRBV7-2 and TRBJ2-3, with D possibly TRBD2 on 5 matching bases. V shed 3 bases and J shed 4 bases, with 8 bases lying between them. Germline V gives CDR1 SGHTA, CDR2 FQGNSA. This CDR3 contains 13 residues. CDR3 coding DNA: TGTGCCAGCAGCTTCCCCGGGGCAGATACGCAGTATTTT. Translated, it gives CASSFPGADTQYF.

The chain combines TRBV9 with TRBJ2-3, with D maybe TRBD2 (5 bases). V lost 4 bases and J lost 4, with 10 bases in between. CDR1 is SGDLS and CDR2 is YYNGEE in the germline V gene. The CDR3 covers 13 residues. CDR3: CASSPDFSDTQYF. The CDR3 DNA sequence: TGTGCCAGCAGCCCGGACTTCTCAGATACGCAGTATTTT.

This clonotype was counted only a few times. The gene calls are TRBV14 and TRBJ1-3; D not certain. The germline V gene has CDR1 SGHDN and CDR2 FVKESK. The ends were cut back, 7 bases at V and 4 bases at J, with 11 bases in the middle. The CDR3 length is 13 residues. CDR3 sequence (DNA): TGTGCCAGCACCATAACCGGGGGAAACACCATATATTTT. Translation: CASTITGGNTIYF.

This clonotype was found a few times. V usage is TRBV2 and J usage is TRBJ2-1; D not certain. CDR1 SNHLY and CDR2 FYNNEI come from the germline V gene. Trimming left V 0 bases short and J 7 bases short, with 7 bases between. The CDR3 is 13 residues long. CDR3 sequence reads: CASSEAGGNEQFF. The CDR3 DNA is TGTGCCAGCAGTGAAGCAGGTGGGAATGAGCAGTTCTTC.

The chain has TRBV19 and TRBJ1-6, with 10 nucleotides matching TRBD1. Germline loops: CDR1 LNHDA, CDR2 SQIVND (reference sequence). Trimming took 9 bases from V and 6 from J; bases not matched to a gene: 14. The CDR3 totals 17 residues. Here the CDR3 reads CASTSGQGVLSNSPLHF. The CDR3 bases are TGTGCCAGCACGTCTGGACAGGGGGTTTTGAGTAATTCACCCCTCCACTTT. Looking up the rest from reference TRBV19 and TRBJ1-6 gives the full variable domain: DGGITQSPKYLFRKEGQNVTLSCEQNLNHDAMYWYRQDPGQGLRLIYYSQIVNDFQKGDIAEGYSVSREKKESFPLTVTSAQKNPTAFYLCASTSGQGVLSNSPLHFGNGTRLTVT.

The CDR3 region is CASSLQGSTYNEQFF. DNA for the CDR3: TGCGCCAGCAGCTTACAGGGGAGCACCTACAATGAGCAGTTCTTC. V gene TRBV5-1 combines with J gene TRBJ2-1, with TRBD1 matching 7 bases. This CDR3 region has 15 residues. V gave up 2 bases and J gave up 2 bases; unmatched junction bases: 4. Germline V gene sequence: CDR1 SGHRS, CDR2 YFSETQ.

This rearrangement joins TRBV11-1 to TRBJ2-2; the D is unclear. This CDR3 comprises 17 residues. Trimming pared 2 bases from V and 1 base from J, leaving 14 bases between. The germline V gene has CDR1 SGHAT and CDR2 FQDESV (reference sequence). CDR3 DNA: TGTGCCAGCAGCTTAATGAGTATGAGAAAGAACACCGGGGAGCTGTTTTTT. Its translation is CASSLMSMRKNTGELFF.

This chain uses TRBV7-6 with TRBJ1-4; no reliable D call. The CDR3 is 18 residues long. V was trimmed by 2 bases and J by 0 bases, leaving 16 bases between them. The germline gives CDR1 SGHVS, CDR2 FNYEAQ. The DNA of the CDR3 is TGTGCCAGCAGCTTATCTATCTTGAAGGGCGCAACTAATGAAAAACTGTTTTTT. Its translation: CASSLSILKGATNEKLFF.

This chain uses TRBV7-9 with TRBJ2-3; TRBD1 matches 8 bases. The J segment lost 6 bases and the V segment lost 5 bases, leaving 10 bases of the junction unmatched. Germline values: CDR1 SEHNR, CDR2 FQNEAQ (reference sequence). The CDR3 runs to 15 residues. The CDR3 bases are TGTGCCAGCAGCCCTAGACAGGGGTCGCCTGATACGCAGTATTTT. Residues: CASSPRQGSPDTQYF.

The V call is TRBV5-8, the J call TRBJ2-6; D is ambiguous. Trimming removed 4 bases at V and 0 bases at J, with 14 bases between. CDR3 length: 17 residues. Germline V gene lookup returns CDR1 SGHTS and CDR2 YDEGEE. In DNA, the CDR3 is TGTGCCAGCAGCCCTCGCTTTGAGGACTCTGGGGCCAACGTCCTGACTTTC. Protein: CASSPRFEDSGANVLTF.

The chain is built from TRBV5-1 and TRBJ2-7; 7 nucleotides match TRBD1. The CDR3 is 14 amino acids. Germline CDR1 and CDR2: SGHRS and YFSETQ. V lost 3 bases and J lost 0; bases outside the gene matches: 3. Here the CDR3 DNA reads TGCGCCAGCAGCTCATCAGGGGGCTCCTACGAGCAGTACTTC. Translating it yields CASSSSGGSYEQYF. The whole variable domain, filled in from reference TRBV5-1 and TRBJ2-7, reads KAGVTQTPRYLIKTRGQQVTLSCSPISGHRSVSWYQQTPGQGLQFLFEYFSETQRNKGNFPGRFSGRQFSNSRSEMNVSTLELGDSALYLCASSSSGGSYEQYFGPGTRLTVT.

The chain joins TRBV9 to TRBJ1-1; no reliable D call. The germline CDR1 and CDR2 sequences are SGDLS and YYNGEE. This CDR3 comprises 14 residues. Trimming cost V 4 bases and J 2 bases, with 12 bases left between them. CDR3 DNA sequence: TGTGCCAGCAGCAATCCGGTGGCCAACACTGAAGCTTTCTTT. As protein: CASSNPVANTEAFF. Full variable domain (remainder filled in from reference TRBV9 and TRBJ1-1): DSGVTQTPKHLITATGQRVTLRCSPRSGDLSVYWYQQSLDQGLQFLIQYYNGEERAKGNILERFSAQQFPDLHSELNLSSLELGDSALYFCASSNPVANTEAFFGQGTRLTVV.

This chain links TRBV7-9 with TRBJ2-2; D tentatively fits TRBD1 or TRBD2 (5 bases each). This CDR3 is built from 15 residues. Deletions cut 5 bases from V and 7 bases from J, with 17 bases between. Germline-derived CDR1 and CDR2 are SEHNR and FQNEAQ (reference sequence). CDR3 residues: CASSAPGLESGELFF. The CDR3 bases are TGTGCCAGCAGCGCACCGGGGCTTGAGAGCGGGGAGCTGTTTTTT.

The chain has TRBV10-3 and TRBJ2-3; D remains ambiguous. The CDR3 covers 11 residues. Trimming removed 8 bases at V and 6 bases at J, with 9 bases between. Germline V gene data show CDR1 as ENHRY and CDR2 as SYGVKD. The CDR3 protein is CAIEILDTQYF. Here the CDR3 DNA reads TGTGCCATCGAAATTTTGGATACGCAGTATTTT.

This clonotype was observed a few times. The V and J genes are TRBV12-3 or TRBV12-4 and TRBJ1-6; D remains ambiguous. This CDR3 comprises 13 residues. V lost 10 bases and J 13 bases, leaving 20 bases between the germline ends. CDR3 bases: TGTGCCACTCAAAAAGAGGTTGGAGGGCCCCTCCACTTT. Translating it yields CATQKEVGGPLHF.

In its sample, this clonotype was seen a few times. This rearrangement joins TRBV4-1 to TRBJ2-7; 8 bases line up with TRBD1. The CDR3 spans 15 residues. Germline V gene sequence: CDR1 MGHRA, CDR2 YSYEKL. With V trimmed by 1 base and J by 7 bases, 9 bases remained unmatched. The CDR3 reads CASSQGTGNLEEQYV. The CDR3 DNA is TGCGCCAGCAGCCAAGGGACAGGGAATTTAGAAGAGCAGTACGTC.

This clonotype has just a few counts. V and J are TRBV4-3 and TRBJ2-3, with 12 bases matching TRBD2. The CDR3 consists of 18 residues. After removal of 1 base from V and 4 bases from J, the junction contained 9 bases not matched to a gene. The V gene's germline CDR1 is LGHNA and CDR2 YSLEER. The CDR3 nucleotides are TGCGCCAGCAGCCAAGCTGCGGGCCTAGCGGGGGGGCCAGATACGCAGTATTTT. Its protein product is CASSQAAGLAGGPDTQYF.

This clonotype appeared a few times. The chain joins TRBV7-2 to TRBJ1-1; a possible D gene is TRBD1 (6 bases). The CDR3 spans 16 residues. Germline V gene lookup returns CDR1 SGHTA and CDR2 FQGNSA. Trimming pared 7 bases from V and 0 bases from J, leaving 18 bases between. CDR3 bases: TGTGCCAGCACCATCGGGGGGCCTCTCGTGAACACTGAAGCTTTCTTT. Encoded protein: CASTIGGPLVNTEAFF.

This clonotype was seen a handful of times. DNA for the CDR3: TGTGCCAGCAGCTTTTTACCAGCGGGGGTGCAAGAGACCCAGTACTTC. It translates to CASSFLPAGVQETQYF. V gene TRBV7-2 combines with J gene TRBJ2-5, with 8 positions matching TRBD2. Germline CDR1 and CDR2: SGHTA and FQGNSA. V lost 3 bases, J lost 2 bases, and 8 bases stayed unmatched. The CDR3 covers 16 residues.